The entry below gives a single TCR beta chain sequence along with its context. Its antigen is not known. The data belong to a study of cytomegalovirus exposure and HLA in healthy donors. The study, taken as a whole, reports: At a 0.05 false discovery rate, a later analysis found around 17,000 TCR beta sequences to be associated with HLA alleles. When analyzed later, the rates of TCR association showed variation by HLA locus, with DRB1 the most and HLA-C the fewest. In a later analysis, TCR beta V- and J-gene trimming was associated with a missense DCLRE1C variant. Evidence from a later analysis indicated that most CMV-associated TCR beta chains looked HLA-restricted.

13 Jbeta primers and 60 Vbeta primers were used for the PCR. Produced via immunoSEQ multiplex PCR; TCRdb's table is partial and in-frame only. The sample table sets out 200,000 to 250,000 clones. This CDR3 is built from 17 residues. Looked up from germline, CDR1 is LNHNV and CDR2 is YYDKDF (reference sequence). Trimming took off 0 bases at V and 0 bases at J, with 9 bases between the two ends. The chain links TRBV15 to TRBJ2-6; maybe TRBD2 (5 bases). This sequence was found in a woman in her twenties or thirties in good health and CMV-seropositive. The specimen was PBMCs. The CDR3 region is CATSRDLGSSGANVLTF. The CDR3 DNA follows: TGTGCCACCAGCAGAGATTTGGGGAGCTCTGGGGCCAACGTCCTGACTTTC.